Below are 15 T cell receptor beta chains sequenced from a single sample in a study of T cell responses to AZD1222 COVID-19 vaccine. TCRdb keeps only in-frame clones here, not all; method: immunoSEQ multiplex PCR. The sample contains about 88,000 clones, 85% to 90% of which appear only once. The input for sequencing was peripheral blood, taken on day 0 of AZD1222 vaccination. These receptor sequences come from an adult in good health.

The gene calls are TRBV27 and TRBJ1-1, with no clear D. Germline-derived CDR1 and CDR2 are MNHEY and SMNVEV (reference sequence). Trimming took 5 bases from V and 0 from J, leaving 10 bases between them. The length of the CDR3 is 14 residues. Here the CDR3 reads CASSTRKMNTEAFF. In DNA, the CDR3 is TGTGCCAGCAGTACGCGGAAAATGAACACTGAAGCTTTCTTT.

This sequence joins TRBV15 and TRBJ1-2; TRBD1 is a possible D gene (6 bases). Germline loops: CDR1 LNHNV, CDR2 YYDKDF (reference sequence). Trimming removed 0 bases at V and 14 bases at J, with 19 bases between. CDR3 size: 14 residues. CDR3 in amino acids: CATSRDRKLTGQTF. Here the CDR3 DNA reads TGTGCCACCAGCAGAGATCGGAAATTAACAGGGCAAACCTTC.

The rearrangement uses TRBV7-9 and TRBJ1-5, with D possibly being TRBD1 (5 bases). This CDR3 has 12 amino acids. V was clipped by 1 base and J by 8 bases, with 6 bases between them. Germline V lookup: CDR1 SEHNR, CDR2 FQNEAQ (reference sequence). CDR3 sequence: CASSLGGEPQHF. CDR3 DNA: TGTGCCAGCAGCTTAGGAGGGGAGCCCCAGCATTTT.

The CDR3 nucleotides read TGCGCCAGCAGCTTGGAGGGGGGTGGAAACACCATATATTTT. Its translation: CASSLEGGGNTIYF. V usage is TRBV5-1 and J usage is TRBJ1-3; D is possibly TRBD1 (6 bases). The CDR3 loop spans 14 amino acids. The V gene lost 0 bases and the J gene lost 3 bases, with 7 bases spanning the gap. Looked up from germline, CDR1 is SGHRS and CDR2 is YFSETQ.

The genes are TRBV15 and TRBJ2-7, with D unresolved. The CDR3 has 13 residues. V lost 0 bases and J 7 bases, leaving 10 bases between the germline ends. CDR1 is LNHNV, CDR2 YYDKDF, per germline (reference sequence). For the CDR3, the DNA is TGTGCCACCAGCAGAGAAGGTTCTGGAGAGCAGTACTTC. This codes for CATSREGSGEQYF.

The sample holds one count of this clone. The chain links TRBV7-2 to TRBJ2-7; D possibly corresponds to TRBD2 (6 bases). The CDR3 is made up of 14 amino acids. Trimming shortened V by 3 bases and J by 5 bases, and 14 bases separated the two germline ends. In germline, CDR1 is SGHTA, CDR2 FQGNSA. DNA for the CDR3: TGTGCCAGCAGCTTTTCGCTAGCGACCCACGAGCAGTACTTC. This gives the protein CASSFSLATHEQYF.

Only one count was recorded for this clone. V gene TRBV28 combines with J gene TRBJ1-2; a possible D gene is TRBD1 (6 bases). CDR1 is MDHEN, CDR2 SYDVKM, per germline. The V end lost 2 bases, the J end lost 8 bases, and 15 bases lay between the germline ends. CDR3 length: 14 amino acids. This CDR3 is CASSLGVRGWGYTF. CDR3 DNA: TGTGCCAGCAGTTTAGGCGTCAGGGGCTGGGGCTACACCTTC.

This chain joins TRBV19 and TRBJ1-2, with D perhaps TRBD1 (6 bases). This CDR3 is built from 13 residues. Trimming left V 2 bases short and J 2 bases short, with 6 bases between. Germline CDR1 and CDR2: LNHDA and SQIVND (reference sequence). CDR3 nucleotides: TGTGCCAGTAGTATACAGGGGAACTATGGCTACACCTTC. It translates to CASSIQGNYGYTF.

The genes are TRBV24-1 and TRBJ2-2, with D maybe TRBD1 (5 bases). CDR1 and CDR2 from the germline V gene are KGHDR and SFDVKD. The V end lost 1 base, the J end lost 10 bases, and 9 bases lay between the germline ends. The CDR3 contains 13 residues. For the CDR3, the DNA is TGTGCCACCAGTGATTTCTGGACATCGGAGCTGTTTTTT. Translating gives CATSDFWTSELFF.

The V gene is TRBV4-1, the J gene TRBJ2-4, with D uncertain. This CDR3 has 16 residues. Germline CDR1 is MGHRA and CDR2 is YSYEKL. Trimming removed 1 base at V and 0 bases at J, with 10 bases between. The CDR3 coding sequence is TGCGCCAGCAGCCAAGCGGTCCTCATAGCCAAAAACATTCAGTACTTC. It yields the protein CASSQAVLIAKNIQYF.

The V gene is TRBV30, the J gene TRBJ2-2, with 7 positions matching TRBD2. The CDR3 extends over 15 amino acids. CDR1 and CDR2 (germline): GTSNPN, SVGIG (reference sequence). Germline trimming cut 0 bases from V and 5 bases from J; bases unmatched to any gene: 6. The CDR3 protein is CAWSVTSVDTGELFF. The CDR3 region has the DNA TGTGCCTGGAGTGTTACTAGCGTAGATACCGGGGAGCTGTTTTTT.

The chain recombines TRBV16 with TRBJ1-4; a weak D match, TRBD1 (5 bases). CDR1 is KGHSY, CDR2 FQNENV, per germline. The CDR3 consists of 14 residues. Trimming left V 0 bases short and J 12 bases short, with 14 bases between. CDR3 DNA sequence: TGTGCCAGCAGCCAATCTTGGGGAGGAGGGGAACTGTTTTTT. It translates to CASSQSWGGGELFF.

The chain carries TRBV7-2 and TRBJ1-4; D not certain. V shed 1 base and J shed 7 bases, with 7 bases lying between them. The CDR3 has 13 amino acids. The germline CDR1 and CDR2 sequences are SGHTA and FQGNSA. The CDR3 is CASSLGRREKLFF. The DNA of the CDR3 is TGTGCCAGCAGCTTAGGGAGGCGTGAAAAACTGTTTTTT.

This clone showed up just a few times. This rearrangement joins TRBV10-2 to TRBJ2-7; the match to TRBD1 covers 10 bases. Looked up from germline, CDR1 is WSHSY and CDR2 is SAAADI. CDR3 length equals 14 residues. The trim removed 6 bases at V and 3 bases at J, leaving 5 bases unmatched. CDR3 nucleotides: TGCGCCAGCAGAACCGGGACAGGGGACTACGAGCAGTACTTC. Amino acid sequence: CASRTGTGDYEQYF.

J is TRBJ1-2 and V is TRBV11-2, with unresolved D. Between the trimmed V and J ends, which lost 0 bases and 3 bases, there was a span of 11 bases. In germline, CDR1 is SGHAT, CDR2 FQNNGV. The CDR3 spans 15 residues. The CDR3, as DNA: TGTGCCAGCAGCTTAGATCACGGTGTGGACTATGGCTACACCTTC. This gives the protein CASSLDHGVDYGYTF. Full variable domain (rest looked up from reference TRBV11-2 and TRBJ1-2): EAGVAQSPRYKIIEKRQSVAFWCNPISGHATLYWYQQILGQGPKLLIQFQNNGVVDDSQLPKDRFSAERLKGVDSTLKIQPAKLEDSAVYLCASSLDHGVDYGYTFGSGTRLTVV.